These T cell receptor beta chains were read from a single sample in a study of technical replicates of blood from several donors. Repertoires were generated with immunoSEQ multiplex PCR, while TCRdb's copy carries only in-frame clones and drops some. The table records tens of thousands of clones, approximately 93% of them present only once. Source material: T cells isolated from PBMCs. These receptors came from a human donor in good health. The CDR3 runs from the conserved cysteine through the conserved F or W. Each record gives: CDR3 length, V gene, J gene, CDR3 protein.

cdr3_length: 15; v_call: TRBV5-6; j_call: TRBJ2-1; cdr3_aa: CASSQGLAGYNEQFF
cdr3_length: 15; v_call: TRBV19; j_call: TRBJ1-5; cdr3_aa: CASSPRTGQEQPQHF
cdr3_length: 13; v_call: TRBV19; j_call: TRBJ2-7; cdr3_aa: CASSIGGLYEQYF
cdr3_length: 17; v_call: TRBV11-2; j_call: TRBJ2-2; cdr3_aa: CASSSTALAGDTGELFF
cdr3_length: 13; v_call: TRBV30; j_call: TRBJ2-3; cdr3_aa: CAWIAGGTDTQYF
cdr3_length: 14; v_call: TRBV19; j_call: TRBJ2-1; cdr3_aa: CASSIGTGYNEQFF
cdr3_length: 11; v_call: TRBV6-6; j_call: TRBJ2-7; cdr3_aa: CASRGGYEQYF
cdr3_length: 14; v_call: TRBV7-9; j_call: TRBJ2-2; cdr3_aa: CASSLGASAGELFF
cdr3_length: 14; v_call: TRBV2; j_call: TRBJ2-5; cdr3_aa: CASSETPGQETQYF
cdr3_length: 13; v_call: TRBV9; j_call: TRBJ1-3; cdr3_aa: CASSAGTEDTIYF
cdr3_length: 14; v_call: TRBV15; j_call: TRBJ2-7; cdr3_aa: CATSPRTVAYEQYF
cdr3_length: 15; v_call: TRBV10-1; j_call: TRBJ1-2; cdr3_aa: CATDYTGTGCNGYTF
cdr3_length: 14; v_call: TRBV27; j_call: TRBJ1-1; cdr3_aa: CASSFTGGNTEAFF
cdr3_length: 16; v_call: TRBV27; j_call: TRBJ2-7; cdr3_aa: CASSPSVGTDIYEQYF
cdr3_length: 15; v_call: TRBV7-2; j_call: TRBJ2-1; cdr3_aa: CASSLGLAVLNEQFF
cdr3_length: 15; v_call: TRBV27; j_call: TRBJ1-2; cdr3_aa: CASSLSPWGDYGYTF
cdr3_length: 16; v_call: TRBV7-9; j_call: TRBJ2-3; cdr3_aa: CASSGRGLAGTDTQYF
cdr3_length: 15; v_call: TRBV4-2; j_call: TRBJ2-1; cdr3_aa: CASSQYREGRNEQFF
cdr3_length: 14; v_call: TRBV4-2; j_call: TRBJ2-7; cdr3_aa: CASSQDAGSREQYF
cdr3_length: 15; v_call: TRBV6-6; j_call: TRBJ2-3; cdr3_aa: CASSKDSMGTDTQYF
cdr3_length: 13; v_call: TRBV6-5; j_call: TRBJ2-7; cdr3_aa: CASRKDRGQGQYF
cdr3_length: 16; v_call: TRBV4-1; j_call: TRBJ2-3; cdr3_aa: CASSQEFRESTDTQYF
cdr3_length: 18; v_call: TRBV16; j_call: TRBJ2-1; cdr3_aa: CASSHGLAGDRSYNEQFF
cdr3_length: 12; v_call: TRBV19; j_call: TRBJ1-5; cdr3_aa: CASSLSNQPQHF
cdr3_length: 14; v_call: TRBV6-5; j_call: TRBJ1-1; cdr3_aa: CASSYYDSLTEAFF
cdr3_length: 19; v_call: TRBV4-1; j_call: TRBJ2-4; cdr3_aa: CASSQVTGGMKLAKNIQYF
cdr3_length: 16; v_call: TRBV5-4; j_call: TRBJ2-7; cdr3_aa: CASSLSDAGLSYEQYF
cdr3_length: 20; v_call: TRBV21-1; j_call: TRBJ1-1; cdr3_aa: CASPAFPKGQSNQMNTEAFF
cdr3_length: 14; v_call: TRBV11-3; j_call: TRBJ2-1; cdr3_aa: CASSLRAGGGEQFF
cdr3_length: 19; v_call: TRBV9; j_call: TRBJ1-3; cdr3_aa: CASSGTTGTPRLPGNTIYF
cdr3_length: 15; v_call: TRBV11-1; j_call: TRBJ1-2; cdr3_aa: CASSSAFGSFYGYTF
cdr3_length: 15; v_call: TRBV5-6; j_call: TRBJ1-1; cdr3_aa: CASSLTGMPNTEAFF
cdr3_length: 14; v_call: TRBV14; j_call: TRBJ1-4; cdr3_aa: CASSPDRESEKLFF
cdr3_length: 16; v_call: TRBV9; j_call: TRBJ2-1; cdr3_aa: CASTRVSGSSYNEQFF
cdr3_length: 19; v_call: TRBV13; j_call: TRBJ2-3; cdr3_aa: CASSLGPGRLADYTDTQYF
cdr3_length: 13; v_call: TRBV13; j_call: TRBJ1-1; cdr3_aa: CASSSDGRKEAFF
cdr3_length: 13; v_call: TRBV29-1; j_call: TRBJ2-7; cdr3_aa: CSVEEGALDEQYF
cdr3_length: 13; v_call: TRBV7-9; j_call: TRBJ1-2; cdr3_aa: CASSLGTTYGYTF